This T cell receptor beta chain originates from a study of response to subunit inactivated influenza vaccine. TCRdb used MiXCR to reprocess the RT-PCR reads, holding one entry per CDR3 protein. The sample lists a few hundred thousand distinct CDR3 sequences; approximately 20% were seen once. This CDR3 region has 15 residues. Trimming stripped 2 bases from V and 1 base from J, with 10 bases between. Germline CDR1 reads LGHDT; CDR2 reads YNNKEL (reference sequence). The sequence was collected from a man in his fifties or sixties who received an inactivated influenza vaccine. This chain links TRBV3-1 with TRBJ2-3; tentatively, D is TRBD2 (6 bases). The material was PBMCs from blood, obtained approximately 20 months after vaccination. The CDR3 here is CASSQSGGGTDTQYF. The CDR3 DNA follows: TGTGCCAGCAGCCAATCCGGCGGGGGCACAGATACGCAGTATTTT.